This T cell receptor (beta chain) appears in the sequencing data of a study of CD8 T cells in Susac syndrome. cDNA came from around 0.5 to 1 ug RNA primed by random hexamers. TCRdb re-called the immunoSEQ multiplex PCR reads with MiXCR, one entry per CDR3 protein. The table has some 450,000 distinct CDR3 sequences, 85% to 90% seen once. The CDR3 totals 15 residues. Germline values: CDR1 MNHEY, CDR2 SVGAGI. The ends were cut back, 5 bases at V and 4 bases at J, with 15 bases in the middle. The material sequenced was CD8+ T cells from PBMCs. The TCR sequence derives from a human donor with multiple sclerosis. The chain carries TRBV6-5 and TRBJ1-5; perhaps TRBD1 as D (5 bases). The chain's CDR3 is CASSPPGQGNQPQHF. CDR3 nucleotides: TGTGCCAGCAGTCCCCCGGGCCAGGGAAATCAGCCCCAGCATTTT.